This section outlines one T cell receptor beta chain sequence together with its context. These data are taken from a study of molecular identifiers for immune sequencing clone quantification. TCRdb reanalysed the PCR reads using MiXCR and keeps one entry per CDR3 protein. The sample includes about half a million distinct CDR3 sequences, 20% to 25% seen only once; the top ten take under 0.85%. Trimming cost V 1 base and J 0 bases; bases outside gene matches: 5. The germline V gene encodes CDR1 MGHRA and CDR2 YSYEKL. The CDR3 covers 17 residues. This clonotype originated in a human donor in good health. Some libraries in this study had Jurkat cell RNA spiked in. This chain links TRBV4-1 with TRBJ2-3, with 9 bases fitting TRBD2. The sample taken for sequencing was naive CD8+ T cells from blood, with Jurkat cell RNA spiked in. As for subset: FACS-sorted CD8+CD4-CCR7+CD45RA+ naive T cells. The CDR3 here is CASSQGGGRGSTDTQYF. The CDR3 bases are TGCGCCAGCAGCCAAGGGGGCGGGAGGGGGAGCACAGATACGCAGTATTTT.